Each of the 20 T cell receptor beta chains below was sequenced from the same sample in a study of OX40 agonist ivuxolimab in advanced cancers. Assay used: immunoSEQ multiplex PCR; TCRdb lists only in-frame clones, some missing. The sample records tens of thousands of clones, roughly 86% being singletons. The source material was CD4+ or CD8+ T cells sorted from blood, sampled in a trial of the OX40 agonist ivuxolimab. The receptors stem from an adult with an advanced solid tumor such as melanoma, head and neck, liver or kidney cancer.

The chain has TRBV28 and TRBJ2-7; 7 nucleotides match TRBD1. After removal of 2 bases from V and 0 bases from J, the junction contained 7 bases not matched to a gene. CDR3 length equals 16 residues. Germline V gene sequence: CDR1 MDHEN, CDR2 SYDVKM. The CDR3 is CASSLPGGALSYEQYF. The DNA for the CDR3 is TGTGCCAGCAGTTTACCAGGGGGAGCTCTCTCCTACGAGCAGTACTTC.

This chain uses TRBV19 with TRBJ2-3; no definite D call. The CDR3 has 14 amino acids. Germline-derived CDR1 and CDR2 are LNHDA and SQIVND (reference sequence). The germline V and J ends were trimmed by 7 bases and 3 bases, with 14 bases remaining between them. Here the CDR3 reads CASNGVGKTDTQYF. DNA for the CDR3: TGTGCCAGTAATGGTGTGGGAAAAACAGATACGCAGTATTTT.

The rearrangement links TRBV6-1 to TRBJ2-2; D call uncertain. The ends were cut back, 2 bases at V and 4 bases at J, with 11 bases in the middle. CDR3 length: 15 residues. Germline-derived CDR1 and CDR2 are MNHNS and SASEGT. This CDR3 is CASSEINWGTGELFF. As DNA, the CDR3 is TGTGCCAGCAGTGAAATTAACTGGGGCACCGGGGAGCTGTTTTTT.

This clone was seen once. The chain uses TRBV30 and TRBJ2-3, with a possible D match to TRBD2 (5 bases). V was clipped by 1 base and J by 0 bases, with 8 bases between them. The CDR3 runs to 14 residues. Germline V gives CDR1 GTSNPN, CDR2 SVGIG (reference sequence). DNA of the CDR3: TGTGCCTGGAGTGGCGGCGGGAGCACAGATACGCAGTATTTT. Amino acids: CAWSGGGSTDTQYF.

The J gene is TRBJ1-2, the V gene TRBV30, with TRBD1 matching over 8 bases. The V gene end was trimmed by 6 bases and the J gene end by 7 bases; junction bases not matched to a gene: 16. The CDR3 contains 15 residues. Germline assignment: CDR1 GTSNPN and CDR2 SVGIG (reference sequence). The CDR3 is CACSGTGSLLGGYTF. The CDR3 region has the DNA TGTGCCTGTTCCGGGACAGGCTCTTTGTTGGGTGGCTACACCTTC. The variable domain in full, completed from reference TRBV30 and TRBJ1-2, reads SQTIHQWPATLVQPVGSPLSLECTVEGTSNPNLYWYRQAAGRGLQLLFYSVGIGQISSEVPQNLSASRPQDRQFILSSKKLLLSDSGFYLCACSGTGSLLGGYTFGSGTRLTVV.

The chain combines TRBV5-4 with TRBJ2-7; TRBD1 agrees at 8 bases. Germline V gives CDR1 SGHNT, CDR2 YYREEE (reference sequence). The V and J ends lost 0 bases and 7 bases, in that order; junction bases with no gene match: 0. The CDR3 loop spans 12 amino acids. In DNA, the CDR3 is TGTGCCAGCAGCTTGGACAGGGGGGAGCAGTACTTC. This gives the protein CASSLDRGEQYF.

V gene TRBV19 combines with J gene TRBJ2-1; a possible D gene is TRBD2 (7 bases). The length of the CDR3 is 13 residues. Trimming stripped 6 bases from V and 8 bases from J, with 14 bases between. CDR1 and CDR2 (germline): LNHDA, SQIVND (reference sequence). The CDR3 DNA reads TGTGCCAGTAGGAAAGGGAGGGGGGATGAGCAGTTCTTC. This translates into CASRKGRGDEQFF.

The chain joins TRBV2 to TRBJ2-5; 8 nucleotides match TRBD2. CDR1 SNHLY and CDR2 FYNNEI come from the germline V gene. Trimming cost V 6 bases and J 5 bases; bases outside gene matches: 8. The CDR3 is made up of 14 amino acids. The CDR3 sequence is CASRLATGGETQYF. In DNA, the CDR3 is TGTGCCAGCAGGCTAGCAACGGGGGGGGAGACCCAGTACTTC.

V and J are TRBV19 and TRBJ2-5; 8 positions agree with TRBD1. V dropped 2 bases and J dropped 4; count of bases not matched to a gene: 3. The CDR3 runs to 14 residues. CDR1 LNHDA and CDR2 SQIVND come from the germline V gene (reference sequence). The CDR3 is CASSISDRGETQYF. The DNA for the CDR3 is TGTGCCAGTAGTATATCCGACAGGGGAGAGACCCAGTACTTC.

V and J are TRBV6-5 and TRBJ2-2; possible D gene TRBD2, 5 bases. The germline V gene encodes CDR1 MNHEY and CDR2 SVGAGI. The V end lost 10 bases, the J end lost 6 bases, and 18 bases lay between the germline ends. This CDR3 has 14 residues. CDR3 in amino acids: CATLGRRGPGELFF. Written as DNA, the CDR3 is TGTGCCACATTAGGGCGCCGGGGTCCCGGGGAGCTGTTTTTT.

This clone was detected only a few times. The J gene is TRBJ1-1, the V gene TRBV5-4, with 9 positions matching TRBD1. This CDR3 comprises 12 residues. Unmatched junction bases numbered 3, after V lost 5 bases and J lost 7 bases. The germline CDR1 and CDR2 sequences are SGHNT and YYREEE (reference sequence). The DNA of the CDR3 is TGTGCCAGCAGTCGGACAGGGGTTGAAGCTTTCTTT. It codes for CASSRTGVEAFF.

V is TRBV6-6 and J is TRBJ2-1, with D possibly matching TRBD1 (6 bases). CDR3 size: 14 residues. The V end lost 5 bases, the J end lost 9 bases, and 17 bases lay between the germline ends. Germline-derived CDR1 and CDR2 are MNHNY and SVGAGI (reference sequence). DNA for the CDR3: TGTGCCAGCAGTCAACAACAGGGTATTGGTGAGCAGTTCTTC. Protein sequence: CASSQQQGIGEQFF.

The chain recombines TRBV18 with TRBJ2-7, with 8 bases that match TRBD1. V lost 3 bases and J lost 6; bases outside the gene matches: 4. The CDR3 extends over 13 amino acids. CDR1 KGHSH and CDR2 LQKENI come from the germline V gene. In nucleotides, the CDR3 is TGTGCCAGCTCACCGCTAGACAGGGGCGAGCAGTACTTC. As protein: CASSPLDRGEQYF.

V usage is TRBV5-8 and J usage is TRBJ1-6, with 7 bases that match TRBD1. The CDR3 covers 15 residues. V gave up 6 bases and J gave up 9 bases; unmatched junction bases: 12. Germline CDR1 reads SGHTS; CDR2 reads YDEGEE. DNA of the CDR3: TGTGCCAGCACCAACTCCGGGACAGCGCCTTCACCCCTCCACTTT. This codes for CASTNSGTAPSPLHF. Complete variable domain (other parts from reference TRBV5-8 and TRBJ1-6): EAGVTQSPTHLIKTRGQQATLRCSPISGHTSVYWYQQALGLGLQFLLWYDEGEERNRGNFPPRFSGRQFPNYSSELNVNALELEDSALYLCASTNSGTAPSPLHFGNGTRLTVT.

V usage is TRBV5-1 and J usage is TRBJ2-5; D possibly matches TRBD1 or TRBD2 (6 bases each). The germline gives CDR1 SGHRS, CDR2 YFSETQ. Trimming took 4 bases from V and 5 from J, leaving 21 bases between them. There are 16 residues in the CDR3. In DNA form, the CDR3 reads TGCGCCAGCAGCCTCGGAGGGGGTGGATTTGCGGAGACCCAGTACTTC. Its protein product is CASSLGGGGFAETQYF. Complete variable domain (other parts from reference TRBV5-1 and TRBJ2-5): KAGVTQTPRYLIKTRGQQVTLSCSPISGHRSVSWYQQTPGQGLQFLFEYFSETQRNKGNFPGRFSGRQFSNSRSEMNVSTLELGDSALYLCASSLGGGGFAETQYFGPGTRLLVL.

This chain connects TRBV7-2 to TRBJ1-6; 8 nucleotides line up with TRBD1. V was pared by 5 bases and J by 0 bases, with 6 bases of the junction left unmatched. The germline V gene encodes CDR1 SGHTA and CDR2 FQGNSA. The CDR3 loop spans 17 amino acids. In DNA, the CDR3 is TGTGCCAGCAGCGCTAGACAGGGGAGCTCCTATAATTCACCCCTCCACTTT. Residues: CASSARQGSSYNSPLHF. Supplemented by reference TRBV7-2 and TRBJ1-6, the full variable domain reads GAGVSQSPSNKVTEKGKDVELRCDPISGHTALYWYRQSLGQGLEFLIYFQGNSAPDKSGLPSDRFSAERTGGSVSTLTIQRTQQEDSAVYLCASSARQGSSYNSPLHFGNGTRLTVT.

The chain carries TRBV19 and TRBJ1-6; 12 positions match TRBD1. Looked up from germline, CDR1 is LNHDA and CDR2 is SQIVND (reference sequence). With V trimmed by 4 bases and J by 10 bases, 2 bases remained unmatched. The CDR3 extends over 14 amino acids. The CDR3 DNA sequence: TGTGCCAGTAGTAGGGACAGGGGGCTATCACCCCTCCACTTT. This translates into CASSRDRGLSPLHF.

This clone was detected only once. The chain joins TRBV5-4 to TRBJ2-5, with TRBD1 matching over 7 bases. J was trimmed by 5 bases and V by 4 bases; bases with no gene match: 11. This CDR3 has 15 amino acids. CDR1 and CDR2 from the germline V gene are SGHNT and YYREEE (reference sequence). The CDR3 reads CASSLGTASRETQYF. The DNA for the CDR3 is TGTGCCAGCAGCCTGGGGACAGCGAGTCGGGAGACCCAGTACTTC.

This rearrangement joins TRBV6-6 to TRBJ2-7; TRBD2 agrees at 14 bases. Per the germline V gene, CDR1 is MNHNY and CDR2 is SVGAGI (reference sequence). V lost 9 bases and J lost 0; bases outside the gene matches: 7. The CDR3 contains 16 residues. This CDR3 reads CASPGLAGEFSYEQYF. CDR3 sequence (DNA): TGTGCCAGTCCGGGACTAGCGGGAGAGTTCTCCTACGAGCAGTACTTC.

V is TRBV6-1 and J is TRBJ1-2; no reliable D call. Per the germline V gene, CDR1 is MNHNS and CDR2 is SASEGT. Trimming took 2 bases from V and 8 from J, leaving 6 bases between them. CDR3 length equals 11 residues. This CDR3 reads CASSEFMGYTF. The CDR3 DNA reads TGTGCCAGCAGTGAATTTATGGGCTACACCTTC.